A single count supports the clone carrying this TCR beta chain. Antigen unknown. This sample is part of a study of breast tumors, draining lymph nodes, adjacent tissues. The lymph nodes were axillary draining lymph nodes from breast cancer patients. V shed 2 bases and J 7 bases; nucleotides not matched to a gene: 14. The CDR3 length is 16 residues. Germline CDR1 reads SGHVS; CDR2 reads FQNEAQ. Study-level points and caveats: Tumor T cell lymph node origin was a supported hypothesis, not proven. Findings are consistent with lymph node origin and intratumoral expansion of most tumor T cells. Tumor and nontumor repertoires were significantly more similar in luminal-like than in basal-like breast cancer. Tumor TCR diversity was below lymph nodes but above nontumor tissue.

Each CDR3 protein is one row after TCRdb ran MiXCR on the multiplex PCR reads. Among about 180,000 distinct CDR3 sequences, approximately 30% were seen once, and the ten largest hold approximately 4.3%. The sample comprised axillary lymph node tissue. This TCR was sampled from a female donor with breast cancer. Some clones in this sample may be carry-over from other donors' samples. The chain is built from TRBV7-8 and TRBJ2-7, with TRBD1 identical over 7 bases. In nucleotides, the CDR3 is TGTGCCAGCAGCTTACCCAAAAAGACAGGGTTGCAAGAGCAGTACTTC. Its protein product is CASSLPKKTGLQEQYF.